This TCR beta chain derives from a study of T-cell reconstitution after alpha-beta-depleted transplantation in children. Library preparation (for TCRbeta) was performed with unique molecular identifiers. One entry per CDR3 protein results from TCRdb running MiXCR on the PCR reads. The table has some 520,000 distinct CDR3 sequences, 32% seen once. CDR3 length: 17 amino acids. Germline CDR1 MNHEY, CDR2 SVGEGT. The junction had 13 bases not matched to a gene; V was cut back by 6 bases and J by 0 bases. The clonotype originates from a human donor who donated a stem cell graft to a child with aplastic anemia. The chain uses TRBV6-2 or TRBV6-3 and TRBJ1-1, with 7 positions matching TRBD1. The sequences come from PBMCs from the stem cell graft donor, collected from the stem cell graft. CDR3 loop: CASRVFGLGGLNTEAFF. DNA for the CDR3: TGTGCCAGCAGAGTCTTCGGATTAGGGGGCCTGAACACTGAAGCTTTCTTT.